These T cell receptor beta chains were read from a single sample in a study of CD8 T cells in Susac syndrome. TCRdb called the immunoSEQ multiplex PCR reads again in MiXCR, with one record for every CDR3 protein. The sample shows 350,000 to 550,000 distinct CDR3 sequences, more than 70% of them seen only once. The sequencing input was CD8+ T cells from PBMCs. The receptors stem from a human donor with multiple sclerosis. The CDR3 runs from the conserved cysteine through the conserved F or W. Fields, in order: V gene, J gene, CDR3 protein.

>TRBV5-1|TRBJ1-2
CASSLGQGADYGYTF
>TRBV19|TRBJ1-5
CASSIDGTGNLDQPQHF
>TRBV21-1|TRBJ2-1
CASSKANMDRGRGDEQFF
>TRBV20-1|TRBJ2-1
CSAEPRGSEQFF
>TRBV6-1|TRBJ2-2
CASRPTSGGTGELFF
>TRBV4-1|TRBJ2-2
CASSQAIGGAGELFF
>TRBV6-5|TRBJ2-3
CASSLLPGQGVDTQYF
>TRBV19|TRBJ1-1
CASSMWQGMNTEAFF
>TRBV12-3/TRBV12-4|TRBJ2-7
CASSFGGGPSYEQYF
>TRBV5-1|TRBJ2-5
CASSSGLAGVDQETQYF
>TRBV11-2|TRBJ2-7
CASSLDQSGSYEQYF
>TRBV19|TRBJ2-3
CASGLAGDADTQYF
>TRBV6-5|TRBJ1-4
CASSYRDSTNEKLFF
>TRBV7-9|TRBJ2-1
CASSLSVLNNEQFF
>TRBV27|TRBJ2-7
CATTGTGGYEQYF